The sequence of this T cell receptor beta chain was determined in a study of cytomegalovirus exposure and HLA in healthy donors. Turning to the study itself: HLA-typed donors were the source of about 85 million unique TCRs held in an early data release. The study, taken as a whole, reports: The authors later linked a missense DCLRE1C variant to TCR beta V- and J-gene trimming. The study put under 200 TCR beta chains on its list as cytomegalovirus-associated.

Germline V lookup: CDR1 SGHTA, CDR2 FQGTGA. CDR3 length equals 15 residues. Trimming at V came to 2 bases and at J to 2 bases, leaving 2 bases not matched to a gene. A multiplex PCR was run with 60 Vbeta primers and 13 Jbeta primers. Measured with immunoSEQ multiplex PCR; TCRdb has only the in-frame clones, and not every one. The sample lists more than 85,000 clones, approximately 82% seen once, with just over 2.5% in the top ten. As for this clone: As yet, its antigen is unknown.

The rearrangement joins TRBV7-3 to TRBJ2-1, with 8 bases lining up with TRBD2. This TCR derives from a man aged 40-49 years in good health and CMV-seronegative. The sequenced material came from PBMCs. CDR3 residues: CASSLAGLAYNEQFF. DNA for the CDR3: TGTGCCAGCAGCTTAGCGGGACTAGCCTACAATGAGCAGTTCTTC. Full variable domain (rest looked up from reference TRBV7-3 and TRBJ2-1): GAGVSQTPSNKVTEKGKYVELRCDPISGHTALYWYRQSLGQGPEFLIYFQGTGAADDSGLPNDRFFAVRPEGSVSTLKIQRTERGDSAVYLCASSLAGLAYNEQFFGPGTRLTVL.